One and the same sample provided the 5 T cell receptor beta chains below, sequenced in a study of graft-versus-host responses after intestinal transplantation. The repertoire was sequenced with immunoSEQ multiplex PCR; TCRdb's copy has only in-frame clones and lacks some. The sample shows roughly 75,000 clones, 75% to 95% of them seen only once. Their antigens remain unidentified. The sample was unstimulated CD4+ T cells sorted from spleen or lymph node cells, taken before intestinal transplant. These receptor sequences come from a human donor who received an intestinal transplant.

The DNA of the CDR3 is TGTGCCAGCAGTTCTATCGGAGGGGTTAGCACAGATACGCAGTATTTT. It translates to CASSSIGGVSTDTQYF. This chain joins TRBV6-5 and TRBJ2-3, with TRBD2 as a possible D gene (6 bases). Germline V gives CDR1 MNHEY, CDR2 SVGAGI. This CDR3 is built from 16 residues. V lost 4 bases and J lost 0, with 14 bases in between.

The chain carries TRBV7-8 and TRBJ1-2; 9 bases align to TRBD1. V trimming: 0 bases; J trimming: 8 bases; junction bases outside the gene matches: 7. Germline V gene data show CDR1 as SGHVS and CDR2 as FQNEAQ. The CDR3 length is 15 residues. Written as DNA, the CDR3 is TGTGCCAGCAGCTTAGCCACAGGGGGCCGGGGAGGCTACACCTTC. Amino acid sequence: CASSLATGGRGGYTF.

The chain links TRBV7-2 to TRBJ2-5; no clear D. CDR1 SGHTA and CDR2 FQGNSA come from the germline V gene. V dropped 2 bases and J dropped 3 bases, with 7 bases sitting between them. CDR3 length: 13 residues. The CDR3 nucleotides read TGTGCCAGCAGCTTAAGTCGGGAAGAGACCCAGTACTTC. Translated: CASSLSREETQYF.

The chain uses TRBV5-5 and TRBJ2-3; possible D gene TRBD1, 6 bases. V lost 1 base, J lost 4 bases, and 7 bases lay in between. CDR1 and CDR2 from the germline V gene are SGHKS and YYEKEE (reference sequence). The CDR3 runs to 13 residues. The CDR3 DNA follows: TGTGCCAGCAGCTTGCAGGGGTCAGATACGCAGTATTTT. Its translation is CASSLQGSDTQYF.

The V and J genes are TRBV25-1 and TRBJ2-1, with 7 bases aligning to TRBD1. The germline CDR1 and CDR2 sequences are MGHDK and SYGVNS. Trimming removed 1 base from V and 6 bases from J; junction bases left unmatched: 3. CDR3 length: 14 residues. The CDR3 protein is CASSESAGGNEQFF. CDR3 DNA: TGTGCCAGCAGTGAATCCGCAGGGGGCAATGAGCAGTTCTTC.